The 27 T cell receptor beta chains reported below all come from one sample, sequenced in a study of PD-1 blockade in classical Hodgkin lymphoma. Time point noted: cycle 4 day 1 (C4D1), after 5 to 7 weeks of nivolumab. Each and every patient relapsed after autologous stem cell transplantation, and patients got differing brentuximab vedotin exposure. The method was immunoSEQ multiplex PCR; TCRdb's version includes in-frame clones alone and lacks a portion of them. Among roughly 51,000 clones, around four fifths were seen once, and the ten largest hold 9.5% to 15%. The sequencing here drew on peripheral blood mononuclear cells (PBMCs), taken before the fourth cycle of nivolumab. The receptors were gathered from a human donor with classical Hodgkin lymphoma.

The V gene is TRBV6-6, the J gene TRBJ1-3; no definite D call. The CDR3 loop spans 16 amino acids. The germline CDR1 and CDR2 sequences are MNHNY and SVGAGI (reference sequence). V was cut by 5 bases and J by 0 bases, with 14 bases left in between. The CDR3 coding sequence is TGTGCCAGCAGTCCTGACACTACTTACTCTGGAAACACCATATATTTT. Encoded protein: CASSPDTTYSGNTIYF.

This chain joins TRBV18 and TRBJ1-2, with 8 bases matching TRBD1. CDR1 and CDR2 from the germline V gene are KGHSH and LQKENI. The V gene end was trimmed by 3 bases and the J gene end by 3 bases; junction bases not matched to a gene: 3. This CDR3 is 14 amino acids long. CDR3 sequence (DNA): TGTGCCAGCTCACCCTCGACAGGGGACTATGGCTACACCTTC. This codes for CASSPSTGDYGYTF.

V and J are TRBV2 and TRBJ1-4, with D unresolved. CDR1 and CDR2 from the germline V gene are SNHLY and FYNNEI. The V and J ends lost 7 bases and 8 bases respectively, with 5 bases between them. This CDR3 region has 10 residues. The CDR3 sequence: CASMTEKLFF. The CDR3 nucleotides read TGTGCCAGCATGACCGAAAAACTGTTTTTT.

The rearrangement links TRBV7-9 to TRBJ1-1; TRBD1 agrees at 7 bases. The germline V gene has CDR1 SEHNR and CDR2 FQNEAQ (reference sequence). V shed 7 bases and J 3 bases; nucleotides not matched to a gene: 8. CDR3 length: 14 residues. CDR3 DNA: TGTGCCAGCATCCTACAGGGGTGGGACACTGAAGCTTTCTTT. Residues: CASILQGWDTEAFF.

The chain carries TRBV7-3 and TRBJ2-1; the match to TRBD2 covers 8 bases. There are 17 residues in the CDR3. CDR1 and CDR2 from the germline V gene are SGHTA and FQGTGA. The J segment lost 4 bases and the V segment lost 1 base, leaving 9 bases of the junction unmatched. CDR3 DNA sequence: TGTGCCAGCAGCTTAAATAGTGCGGGAGGCACTTACAATGAGCAGTTCTTC. Encoded protein: CASSLNSAGGTYNEQFF.

The chain recombines TRBV7-9 with TRBJ2-3; 9 nucleotides line up with TRBD1. V dropped 6 bases and J dropped 5; count of bases not matched to a gene: 12. CDR1 and CDR2 from the germline V gene are SEHNR and FQNEAQ (reference sequence). This CDR3 region has 16 residues. The CDR3 sequence is CASSYPGQGAVDTQYF. The DNA for the CDR3 is TGTGCCAGCAGTTATCCGGGACAGGGTGCGGTAGATACGCAGTATTTT.

The V gene is TRBV5-1, the J gene TRBJ2-7; D uncertain. In germline, CDR1 is SGHRS, CDR2 YFSETQ. This CDR3 has 14 amino acids. Trimming pared 4 bases from V and 2 bases from J, leaving 13 bases between. Written as DNA, the CDR3 is TGCGCCAGCAGCGAGTTGGGGTCCGCCTACGAGCAGTACTTC. Translated: CASSELGSAYEQYF.

This sequence joins TRBV6-5 and TRBJ1-2; D is possibly TRBD1 (6 bases). The CDR3 loop spans 12 amino acids. The V gene's germline CDR1 is MNHEY and CDR2 SVGAGI. The V end was cut by 2 bases, the J end by 8 bases, with 9 bases between. DNA for the CDR3: TGTGCCAGCAGTTACAAGGGGGGAGGCTACACCTTC. It codes for CASSYKGGGYTF.

There are a few counts of this clone. The chain couples TRBV6-5 to TRBJ1-2, with 9 bases matching TRBD1. CDR3 size: 13 residues. The germline V gene encodes CDR1 MNHEY and CDR2 SVGAGI. V dropped 5 bases and J dropped 7; count of bases not matched to a gene: 5. The CDR3 nucleotides are TGTGCCAGCAGTCGACAGGGGGTACTTGGCTACACCTTC. It yields the protein CASSRQGVLGYTF.

The chain uses TRBV4-1 and TRBJ2-3; TRBD2 matches 15 bases. Germline V gene sequence: CDR1 MGHRA, CDR2 YSYEKL. CDR3 length: 17 residues. V lost 3 bases, J lost 3 bases, and 4 bases stayed unmatched. The DNA for the CDR3 is TGCGCCAGCAGCCACCAGGGACTAGCGGGAGGAACAGATACGCAGTATTTT. This codes for CASSHQGLAGGTDTQYF.

The chain has TRBV27 and TRBJ2-1; the match to TRBD1 covers 9 bases. The CDR3 length is 15 residues. With 4 bases clipped from V and 2 bases from J, the junction kept 3 bases outside the gene matches. Germline V gene lookup returns CDR1 MNHEY and CDR2 SMNVEV (reference sequence). In DNA, the CDR3 is TGTGCCAGCAGTTCCGACAGGGGGGCCTACAATGAGCAGTTCTTC. Encoded protein: CASSSDRGAYNEQFF.

With regard to this clone: Other DNA variants within this sample encode the same CDR3. The chain employs TRBV7-2 and TRBJ2-2, with D perhaps matching TRBD2 (5 bases). Germline CDR1 and CDR2: SGHTA and FQGNSA. Deletions cut 3 bases from V and 8 bases from J, with 13 bases between. This CDR3 has 14 residues. Here the CDR3 DNA reads TGTGCCAGCAGCTTTGGGCTAGCCGCTGGGGAGCTGTTTTTT. Its protein is CASSFGLAAGELFF.

The chain carries TRBV11-2 and TRBJ1-1, with D possibly TRBD1 on 5 matching bases. The germline gives CDR1 SGHAT, CDR2 FQNNGV. There are 14 residues in the CDR3. With 3 bases removed from V and 4 bases from J, the gap between germline ends came to 12 bases. CDR3 amino acids: CASSFGMRGTEAFF. The CDR3 bases are TGTGCCAGCAGCTTTGGGATGAGGGGCACTGAAGCTTTCTTT.

This CDR3 reads CASSYGLAAYNEQFF. In nucleotides, the CDR3 is TGCGCCAGCAGCTACGGACTAGCGGCCTACAATGAGCAGTTCTTC. The rearrangement joins TRBV5-1 to TRBJ2-1, with 10 nucleotides matching TRBD2. V lost 3 bases to trimming and J lost 2 bases; unmatched junction nucleotides: 2. This CDR3 contains 15 residues. Germline V gene lookup returns CDR1 SGHRS and CDR2 YFSETQ.

The chain links TRBV4-1 to TRBJ1-1; tentative D call: TRBD1 (5 bases). This CDR3 contains 14 residues. Trimming left V 7 bases short and J 1 base short, with 13 bases between. The germline V gene encodes CDR1 MGHRA and CDR2 YSYEKL. The CDR3 DNA follows: TGCGCCAGCACCCCCAGGGTGGCGAACACTGAAGCTTTCTTT. It codes for CASTPRVANTEAFF.

The V and J genes are TRBV28 and TRBJ1-3, with 10 nucleotides matching TRBD1. V lost 7 bases to trimming and J lost 0 bases; unmatched junction nucleotides: 3. Germline V gene sequence: CDR1 MDHEN, CDR2 SYDVKM. The CDR3 has 15 residues. The CDR3 loop is CASTTGGPSGNTIYF. The CDR3 DNA is TGTGCCAGCACGACAGGGGGCCCCTCTGGAAACACCATATATTTT.

This clone has just one count. Other DNA sequences in the sample encode the same CDR3. The chain uses TRBV10-3 and TRBJ1-5; 8 bases fit TRBD1. V gave up 2 bases and J gave up 6 bases; unmatched junction bases: 3. The germline V gene has CDR1 ENHRY and CDR2 SYGVKD. The CDR3 runs to 14 residues. The CDR3 sequence is CAISEAGGGQPQHF. In DNA form, the CDR3 reads TGTGCCATCAGTGAGGCAGGGGGCGGTCAGCCCCAGCATTTT.

This clone was detected only a few times. The CDR3 is CASSSAPGSEQYF. CDR3 nucleotide sequence: TGTGCCAGCAGCTCTGCCCCCGGCAGCGAGCAGTACTTC. This chain links TRBV7-3 with TRBJ2-7, with unresolved D. From germline, CDR1 is SGHTA and CDR2 FQGTGA. V lost 4 bases, J lost 6 bases, and 13 bases lay in between. This CDR3 contains 13 residues.

The rearrangement joins TRBV5-1 to TRBJ2-7; either TRBD1 or TRBD2 may fit D (5 bases each). Germline CDR1 and CDR2: SGHRS and YFSETQ. Trimming pared 4 bases from V and 3 bases from J, leaving 14 bases between. The length of the CDR3 is 14 residues. The CDR3 spells CASSPEGPHYEQYF. DNA of the CDR3: TGCGCCAGCAGCCCCGAGGGACCCCACTACGAGCAGTACTTC.

The CDR3 is CASSSGTDTQYF. The CDR3 DNA sequence: TGTGCCAGCAGTAGCGGCACAGATACGCAGTATTTT. The chain is built from TRBV9 and TRBJ2-3; tentative D call: TRBD2 (5 bases). Germline V gives CDR1 SGDLS, CDR2 YYNGEE. The V end was cut by 5 bases, the J end by 1 base, with 5 bases between. This CDR3 has 12 residues.

The chain couples TRBV18 to TRBJ1-1, with no clear D. The germline V and J ends were trimmed by 5 bases and 2 bases, with 9 bases remaining between them. The CDR3 loop spans 13 amino acids. Germline V gene data show CDR1 as KGHSH and CDR2 as LQKENI. DNA of the CDR3: TGTGCCAGCTCAGGGCAGAGAAACACTGAAGCTTTCTTT. Protein product: CASSGQRNTEAFF.

The chain uses TRBV4-1 and TRBJ2-3; D may be TRBD2 (5 bases). The germline CDR1 and CDR2 sequences are MGHRA and YSYEKL. V was trimmed by 4 bases and J by 2 bases, leaving 13 bases between them. CDR3 size: 15 residues. CDR3 nucleotides: TGCGCCAGCAGCCCCCTAGAGCGGCACACAGATACGCAGTATTTT. Protein sequence: CASSPLERHTDTQYF.

This chain connects TRBV7-2 to TRBJ2-3, with 9 bases identical to TRBD2. The V segment lost 3 bases and the J segment 0 bases; nucleotides outside the gene matches: 1. Germline V gene lookup returns CDR1 SGHTA and CDR2 FQGNSA. The CDR3 sequence is 15 residues long. The CDR3 nucleotides read TGTGCCAGCAGCTTTAGCGGGAGCAGCACAGATACGCAGTATTTT. Translating gives CASSFSGSSTDTQYF.

This chain uses TRBV11-2 with TRBJ2-5, with 7 bases aligning to TRBD2. Germline CDR1 is SGHAT and CDR2 is FQNNGV. After removal of 6 bases from V and 4 bases from J, the junction contained 11 bases not matched to a gene. This CDR3 spans 15 amino acids. The CDR3 spells CASSEGGSGGETQYF. CDR3 coding DNA: TGTGCCAGCAGTGAGGGCGGGAGTGGGGGAGAGACCCAGTACTTC.

This sequence joins TRBV4-2 and TRBJ1-1; 7 bases agree with TRBD1. The CDR3 totals 15 residues. The germline CDR1 and CDR2 sequences are LGHNA and YNFKEQ. The V segment lost 4 bases and the J segment 7 bases; nucleotides outside the gene matches: 12. In DNA form, the CDR3 reads TGTGCCAGCAGCCGAGAGACAGGGCTCGACGGTGAAGCTTTCTTT. Residues: CASSRETGLDGEAFF.

This chain joins TRBV28 and TRBJ1-1, with 8 bases that match TRBD1. V shed 5 bases, J shed 11 bases, and the junction held 10 bases outside the gene matches. The V gene's germline CDR1 is MDHEN and CDR2 SYDVKM. This CDR3 has 13 amino acids. DNA for the CDR3: TGTGCCAGCAGTCCCGGGACAGGACAAGGGGCTTTCTTT. Protein: CASSPGTGQGAFF.

The chain employs TRBV27 and TRBJ2-6; D ambiguous. V dropped 6 bases and J dropped 2 bases, with 8 bases sitting between them. From germline, CDR1 is MNHEY and CDR2 SMNVEV (reference sequence). This CDR3 is built from 14 residues. CDR3 amino acids: CASRPTTGANVLTF. The CDR3 DNA follows: TGTGCCAGCAGACCGACGACTGGGGCCAACGTCCTGACTTTC.